These 20 T cell receptor beta chains originate from one sample sequenced in a study of prognosis after radiotherapy for stage I lung cancer. The genomic DNA TCR beta CDR3 region underwent two rounds of multiplex PCR. Gene-specific TRBV and TRBJ primers were used in PCR round one. From the multiplex PCR reads, TCRdb called clonotypes with MiXCR, one entry per CDR3 protein. Of around 19,000 distinct CDR3 sequences detected, around 44% appear once; the ten largest clones hold about two fifths. The sequenced sample was PBMCs, obtained before or after stereotactic body radiation therapy (not recorded which). These receptors all stem from a donor aged 50 or older with non-small cell lung cancer.

This clonotype has a count of ten or more. A junction end diverges from the germline sequence, so it may reflect a read error. This chain uses TRBV6-1 with TRBJ1-5, with D unresolved. The CDR3 runs to 14 residues. From germline, CDR1 is MNHNS and CDR2 SASEGT. The CDR3 nucleotides are TGTGCCAGCAGTCGGATAAACAGCAATCGGCCCCAGCATTTT. This translates into CASSRINSNRPQHF.

This chain uses TRBV2 with TRBJ2-2; 8 bases match TRBD1. This CDR3 has 15 amino acids. Germline CDR1 and CDR2: SNHLY and FYNNEI. The CDR3 DNA reads as TGTGAAGGCAGTGAGGGACAGGTGATGCCCGGGGAGCTGTTTTTT. Translated, it gives CEGSEGQVMPGELFF.

This clonotype was seen more than once but under ten times. Since a much larger clone is just one base distant, this may be a read error. The J gene is TRBJ2-1, the V gene TRBV7-8, with D unresolved. The germline V and J ends were trimmed by 6 bases and 0 bases, with 12 bases remaining between them. The germline CDR1 and CDR2 sequences are SGHVS and FQNEAQ. This CDR3 has 15 amino acids. CDR3 protein: CASSPFCNSYNEQFF. The CDR3 DNA sequence: TGTGCCAGCAGTCCTTTCTGTAACTCCTACAATGAGCAGTTCTTC.

Regarding this clonotype: A far bigger clonotype differs at one base, so this is likely a read error. The chain has TRBV6-1 and TRBJ2-1; 8 nucleotides line up with TRBD2. The CDR3 is 17 amino acids. Unmatched junction bases numbered 16, after V lost 6 bases and J lost 6 bases. Germline loops: CDR1 MNHNS, CDR2 SASEGT. CDR3 protein: CASSQEWREEVFNEQFF. The CDR3 coding sequence is TGTGCCAGCAGCCAAGAGTGGCGGGAGGAGGTTTTCAATGAGCAGTTCTTC.

The rearrangement links TRBV6-2 or TRBV6-3 to TRBJ2-7, with 9 positions matching TRBD2. J lost 0 bases, V lost 4 bases, and 13 bases had no gene match. The CDR3 contains 18 residues. The germline V gene encodes CDR1 MNHEY and CDR2 SVGEGT. CDR3 DNA: TGTGCCAGCAGTTCAGGGACTAGCTTGAGAATTCTCTCCTACGAGCAGTACTTC. This gives the protein CASSSGTSLRILSYEQYF.

There are many counts of this clonotype. The chain is built from TRBV19 and TRBJ1-2; 9 bases map to TRBD1. The CDR3 totals 15 residues. V trimming: 6 bases; J trimming: 4 bases; junction bases outside the gene matches: 9. Germline CDR1 LNHDA, CDR2 SQIVND (reference sequence). CDR3 residues: CASRITGGLGYGYTF. CDR3 DNA: TGTGCCAGTAGGATAACAGGGGGCCTCGGCTATGGCTACACCTTC.

Ten or more counts support this clonotype. The chain couples TRBV11-2 to TRBJ2-7; D tentatively fits TRBD1 or TRBD2 (5 bases each). This CDR3 is built from 17 residues. V lost 1 base and J lost 1, with 17 bases in between. Per germline, CDR1 SGHAT and CDR2 FQNNGV. This CDR3 is CASSLGVGGSSSYEQYF. The CDR3, as DNA: TGTGCCAGCAGCTTAGGGGTTGGGGGAAGCTCGTCCTACGAGCAGTACTTC. Filled out from reference TRBV11-2 and TRBJ2-7, the complete variable domain reads EAGVAQSPRYKIIEKRQSVAFWCNPISGHATLYWYQQILGQGPKLLIQFQNNGVVDDSQLPKDRFSAERLKGVDSTLKIQPAKLEDSAVYLCASSLGVGGSSSYEQYFGPGTRLTVT.

At least ten counts were recorded for this clonotype. The chain joins TRBV19 to TRBJ1-1; D call uncertain. The CDR3 extends over 13 amino acids. V lost 3 bases and J lost 4, with 9 bases in between. The germline gives CDR1 LNHDA, CDR2 SQIVND (reference sequence). The CDR3 here is CASSIQVATEAFF. DNA for the CDR3: TGTGCCAGTAGTATTCAGGTGGCCACTGAAGCTTTCTTT.

The rearrangement joins TRBV20-1 to TRBJ2-7; D could derive from TRBD1 or TRBD2 (5 bases each). CDR1 is DFQATT, CDR2 SNEGSKA, per germline (reference sequence). Trimming removed 6 bases at V and 2 bases at J, with 17 bases between. The CDR3 is 14 amino acids. The chain's CDR3 is CSAPRAGSTYEQYF. CDR3 nucleotide sequence: TGCAGTGCCCCTCGAGCAGGGAGCACCTACGAGCAGTACTTC.

This clonotype was picked up many times. The chain recombines TRBV9 with TRBJ2-1, with 7 bases that match TRBD1. The junction had 7 bases not matched to a gene; V was cut back by 0 bases and J by 7 bases. CDR1 is SGDLS, CDR2 YYNGEE, per germline. The CDR3 contains 15 residues. DNA for the CDR3: TGTGCCAGCAGCGTAGGACAGGGTCTGGGAAATGAGCAGTTCTTC. This encodes CASSVGQGLGNEQFF.

This clonotype has ten or more counts. The V call is TRBV4-1, the J call TRBJ2-5; no firm D call. CDR3 size: 15 residues. V dropped 0 bases and J dropped 4 bases, with 12 bases sitting between them. Per germline, CDR1 MGHRA and CDR2 YSYEKL. Written as DNA, the CDR3 is TGCGCCAGCAGCCAAGATTGGTCAGGACCAGAGACCCAGTACTTC. This codes for CASSQDWSGPETQYF.

By its share, this clonotype is medium-sized. The chain recombines TRBV7-8 with TRBJ1-6; 8 bases agree with TRBD1. The V gene end was trimmed by 4 bases and the J gene end by 7 bases; junction bases not matched to a gene: 12. The CDR3 contains 17 residues. Looked up from germline, CDR1 is SGHVS and CDR2 is FQNEAQ. The CDR3 DNA is TGTGCCAGCAGCTCCTACCCTAGGACAGGGAGGAATTCACCCCTCCACTTT. Translation: CASSSYPRTGRNSPLHF.

The chain uses TRBV5-1 and TRBJ2-7; D gene ambiguous. Germline-derived CDR1 and CDR2 are SGHRS and YFSETQ. Trimming took 4 bases from V and 0 from J, leaving 11 bases between them. The CDR3 is 14 amino acids. CDR3 coding DNA: TGCGCCAGCAGCCTACCGTCAAGCTCCTACGAGCAGTACTTC. Translated: CASSLPSSSYEQYF.

Ten or more counts support this clonotype. This chain links TRBV5-1 with TRBJ2-5, with TRBD2 matching 11 bases. With 2 bases clipped from V and 7 bases from J, the junction kept 7 bases outside the gene matches. Germline CDR1 is SGHRS and CDR2 is YFSETQ. The CDR3 is 15 residues long. The CDR3 DNA sequence: TGCGCCAGCAGCTTAAGGACTAGCGGGCTGGGGACCCAGTACTTC. It is translated as CASSLRTSGLGTQYF.

For this clonotype: The junction and the germline gene differ at one end; a read error may be behind it. V gene TRBV27 combines with J gene TRBJ1-1; D gene uncertain. CDR1 is MNHEY and CDR2 is SMNVEV in the germline V gene (reference sequence). This CDR3 spans 12 amino acids. The CDR3 here is CANSRLGTEALF. CDR3 sequence (DNA): TGTGCCAACAGCAGGCTAGGCACTGAAGCTTTATTT.

This clonotype was observed once. It may be a read error: a sequence one base away is much more abundant. The rearrangement joins TRBV20-1 to TRBJ2-5; 7 nucleotides align to TRBD2. J gave up 1 base and V 0 bases, and 8 bases lay outside the gene matches. CDR3 size: 16 residues. In germline, CDR1 is DFQATT, CDR2 SNEGSKA (reference sequence). CDR3 DNA sequence: TGCAGTGCTAGAGATAGGCTAGCGGTGCTCCAAGAGACCCAGTACTTC. This gives the protein CSARDRLAVLQETQYF.

V usage is TRBV20-1 and J usage is TRBJ2-1; no firm D call. Germline V gene data show CDR1 as DFQATT and CDR2 as SNEGSKA (reference sequence). V lost 5 bases and J 8 bases, leaving 22 bases between the germline ends. The CDR3 is 15 residues long. In nucleotides, the CDR3 is TGCAGTGCTGACCCATCCAAATGTCTTAACGATGAGCAGTTCTTC. Translation: CSADPSKCLNDEQFF.

Turning to this clonotype: One base separates it from a far larger clone, so it is likely a read error. The V call is TRBV6-4, the J call TRBJ1-5; D possibly corresponds to TRBD1 (6 bases). The germline gives CDR1 MRHNA, CDR2 SNTAGT. The length of the CDR3 is 14 residues. CDR3 in amino acids: CASRGGNSNQPQRF. DNA of the CDR3: TGTGCCAGCAGAGGGGGGAATAGCAATCAGCCCCAGCGTTTT.

This clonotype was picked up many times. The rearrangement uses TRBV20-1 and TRBJ2-3, with 9 bases matching TRBD2. This CDR3 region has 15 residues. V dropped 6 bases and J dropped 4; count of bases not matched to a gene: 11. Germline lookup yields CDR1 DFQATT and CDR2 SNEGSKA (reference sequence). Here the CDR3 reads CSAPTAGGPPDTQYF. CDR3 DNA sequence: TGCAGTGCCCCTACGGCGGGAGGGCCCCCAGATACGCAGTATTTT.

This clonotype was seen just once. The chain joins TRBV4-2 to TRBJ1-2; the D gene is possibly TRBD1 (6 bases). Germline CDR1 LGHNA, CDR2 YNFKEQ. CDR3 size: 15 residues. V gave up 0 bases and J gave up 1 base, with 9 bases separating them. CDR3 sequence: CASSQEGDINYGYTF. CDR3 nucleotide sequence: TGTGCCAGCAGCCAAGAGGGGGACATTAACTATGGCTACACCTTC.